This paragraph reports one T cell receptor (beta chain). Antigen: not known. This specimen comes from a study of OX40 agonist ivuxolimab in advanced cancers. Notes on the study in general: CD8+ T cells averaged more expanded clones than CD4+. Expanded peripheral T cell antigen specificity was not determined. Some nonresponders additionally presented with little normalized T-cell clonal expansion.

Libraries were prepared by immunoSEQ multiplex PCR; TCRdb keeps only in-frame clonotypes and omits some of them. Among about 82,000 clones listed, more than 85% were seen once. The sequence derives from an adult with an advanced solid tumor such as melanoma, head and neck, liver or kidney cancer. Sample: CD4+ or CD8+ T cells sorted from blood, taken in a trial of the OX40 agonist ivuxolimab.

CDR3 sequence: CASSRETGKATEAFF. Written as DNA, the CDR3 is TGTGCCAGCTCCCGAGAAACAGGGAAGGCCACTGAAGCTTTCTTT. The V gene is TRBV18, the J gene TRBJ1-1, with TRBD1 as a possible D gene (6 bases). CDR3 length equals 15 residues. V lost 6 bases and J lost 4, with 18 bases in between. From germline, CDR1 is KGHSH and CDR2 LQKENI.